This T cell receptor (beta chain) was retrieved from a study of CD8+ T cells in alopecia areata. Findings and limits, study-wide: A single nonresponder leaves the baseline CD8+ expansion link to response uncertain. In scalp and blood, many expanded lesional clones persisted during tofacitinib.

Points on this clone: What it recognizes is unknown. Other DNA variants within this sample encode the same CDR3.

CDR3 length equals 12 residues. With 7 bases clipped from V and 4 bases from J, the junction kept 5 bases outside the gene matches. Germline CDR1 reads SQVTM; CDR2 reads ANQGSEA. The treatment: oral pan-JAK inhibitor, 5-10 mg twice daily. Sequencing used cDNA as its template, made by extracting RNA and reverse transcribing it. Generated by immunoSEQ multiplex PCR, the TCRdb table keeps only in-frame clones and is missing some. The table lists about 190,000 clones, around three fifths of them singletons. This chain links TRBV29-1 with TRBJ1-2, with 8 bases identical to TRBD1. The sequences come from CD4+ T cells sorted from blood, collected at week 24, from a patient treated with tofacitinib. The receptor's source is a human donor with alopecia areata. This CDR3 reads CSADRGPYGYTF. In nucleotides, the CDR3 is TGCAGCGCTGACAGGGGACCCTATGGCTACACCTTC.